This T cell receptor beta chain came from a study of blood T cell repertoires in COVID-19. On the study more broadly: Samples of COVID-19 (acute and convalescent) were obtained from the United States, Italy and Spain.

The assay was immunoSEQ multiplex PCR, and TCRdb's table has in-frame clones only and misses some. This table holds about 130,000 clones, 65% to 90% found once. The ends were cut back, 7 bases at V and 0 bases at J, with 8 bases in the middle. This CDR3 has 12 residues. Germline CDR1 SGHRS, CDR2 YFSETQ. This chain uses TRBV5-1 with TRBJ2-7; tentative D call: TRBD1 (5 bases). This receptor was taken from an elderly woman with acute or convalescent COVID-19. The specimen sequenced was peripheral blood. The CDR3 loop reads CASFRDSYEQYF. Written as DNA, the CDR3 is TGCGCCAGCTTCAGGGACTCCTACGAGCAGTACTTC.